This entry describes one TCR beta chain. This record belongs to a study of blood T cell repertoires in COVID-19. As for the study in general: Acute-phase and convalescent COVID-19 samples originated in the United States, Italy and Spain. The cDNA or gDNA used as material had been derived from T cells, B-cell-depleted T cells, or PBMCs.

The germline V gene has CDR1 LGHNA and CDR2 YSLEER. The junction had 7 bases not matched to a gene; V was cut back by 1 base and J by 8 bases. CDR3 size: 15 residues. TCRdb's copy holds only in-frame clones and misses some; the assay was immunoSEQ multiplex PCR. The sample has 250,000 to 300,000 clones; 86% are singletons. Patients of the Seattle cohort, enrolled during active infection, were followed longitudinally. The J gene is TRBJ2-1, the V gene TRBV4-3, with 8 bases matching TRBD2. The receptor was derived from a woman in her 70s with COVID-19, enrolled during active disease. Sequenced material: peripheral blood. CDR3 sequence reads: CASSQVVSGADEQFF. CDR3 in DNA: TGCGCCAGCAGCCAAGTAGTTAGCGGGGCGGATGAGCAGTTCTTC.